This TCR beta chain was profiled in a study of pediatric ulcerative colitis. The CDR3 spans 16 residues. V shed 2 bases and J 4 bases; nucleotides not matched to a gene: 5. Per germline, CDR1 LNHDA and CDR2 SQIVND (reference sequence). TCRdb keeps only in-frame clones here, not all; method: immunoSEQ multiplex PCR. The sample lists about 60,000 clones, around 87% occurring once. The TCR was taken from a boy between 5 and 17 years old who was a control in a study of pediatric ulcerative colitis. The sample consisted of blood. This rearrangement joins TRBV19 to TRBJ2-2, with 9 bases lining up with TRBD1. The CDR3 loop reads CASSIIGQGFTGELFF. CDR3 bases: TGTGCCAGTAGTATAATTGGACAGGGGTTCACCGGGGAGCTGTTTTTT.